Shown below are 8 T cell receptor beta chains from a single sample sequenced in a study of a mutant IDH1 vaccine in newly diagnosed glioma. The method was immunoSEQ multiplex PCR; TCRdb's version includes in-frame clones alone and lacks a portion of them. Of fewer than 40,000 clones listed, over 75% are singletons. Time point noted: baseline, week 1 (first vaccination visit). As to treatment: pre-vaccination baseline after standard-of-care therapy. Sequencing was performed on PBMCs, taken from a glioma patient treated with radiotherapy, temozolomide or both. The source of these receptors is a man aged 25-40 years with glioma.

This clone was observed a few times. The chain employs TRBV5-1 and TRBJ2-2; the D gene is possibly TRBD1 (6 bases). The CDR3 contains 15 residues. CDR1 is SGHRS, CDR2 YFSETQ, per germline. Deletions cut 3 bases from V and 0 bases from J, with 9 bases between. CDR3 protein: CASSSRQANTGELFF. Written as DNA, the CDR3 is TGCGCCAGCAGCTCGAGACAGGCGAACACCGGGGAGCTGTTTTTT.

V gene TRBV5-1 combines with J gene TRBJ1-3; 9 bases fit TRBD1. The V and J ends lost 4 bases and 0 bases, in that order; junction bases with no gene match: 5. The germline CDR1 and CDR2 sequences are SGHRS and YFSETQ. This CDR3 region has 16 residues. The CDR3 here is CASSPPDRGSGNTIYF. The CDR3 DNA reads TGCGCCAGCAGCCCGCCGGACAGGGGCTCTGGAAACACCATATATTTT.

The V and J genes are TRBV30 and TRBJ1-6; D not certain. Germline values: CDR1 GTSNPN, CDR2 SVGIG (reference sequence). This CDR3 comprises 13 residues. Trimming left V 2 bases short and J 13 bases short, with 15 bases between. The CDR3 protein is CAWSKRIESPLHF. Written as DNA, the CDR3 is TGTGCCTGGAGTAAACGGATAGAGTCCCCCCTCCACTTT.

The chain uses TRBV11-1 and TRBJ1-6, with 7 nucleotides matching TRBD1. Losses at the gene ends were 1 base for V and 6 bases for J; bases not matched to a gene: 12. From germline, CDR1 is SGHAT and CDR2 FQDESV (reference sequence). The CDR3 runs to 18 residues. In DNA, the CDR3 is TGTGCCAGCAGCTTAGACGGGACAGCCGTAGCGATTAATTCACCCCTCCACTTT. Its translation is CASSLDGTAVAINSPLHF. Full variable domain (outside the CDR3, taken from reference TRBV11-1 and TRBJ1-6): EAEVAQSPRYKITEKSQAVAFWCDPISGHATLYWYRQILGQGPELLVQFQDESVVDDSQLPKDRFSAERLKGVDSTLKIQPAELGDSAMYLCASSLDGTAVAINSPLHFGNGTRLTVT.

J is TRBJ2-3 and V is TRBV7-6, with 7 bases fitting TRBD2. This CDR3 has 16 residues. V shed 3 bases and J 0 bases; nucleotides not matched to a gene: 6. From germline, CDR1 is SGHVS and CDR2 FNYEAQ. DNA of the CDR3: TGTGCCAGCAGCTTGCGGGACTACACTAGCACAGATACGCAGTATTTT. This encodes CASSLRDYTSTDTQYF. The full variable domain, completed using reference TRBV7-6 and TRBJ2-3, is GAGVSQSPRYKVTKRGQDVALRCDPISGHVSLYWYRQALGQGPEFLTYFNYEAQQDKSGLPNDRFSAERPEGSISTLTIQRTEQRDSAMYRCASSLRDYTSTDTQYFGPGTRLTVL.

This sequence joins TRBV15 and TRBJ1-5, with D tentatively TRBD1 (6 bases). Trimming shortened V by 3 bases and J by 7 bases, and 16 bases separated the two germline ends. The CDR3 has 15 residues. Germline assignment: CDR1 LNHNV and CDR2 YYDKDF (reference sequence). CDR3 nucleotide sequence: TGTGCCACCAGCAGCAGACTAAAGGGGGGACAGCCCCAGCATTTT. This codes for CATSSRLKGGQPQHF. The full variable domain, completed using reference TRBV15 and TRBJ1-5, is DAMVIQNPRYQVTQFGKPVTLSCSQTLNHNVMYWYQQKSSQAPKLLFHYYDKDFNNEADTPDNFQSRRPNTSFCFLDIRSPGLGDTAMYLCATSSRLKGGQPQHFGDGTRLSIL.

The chain links TRBV27 to TRBJ1-2, with a tentative D call TRBD1 (6 bases). V lost 6 bases to trimming and J lost 0 bases, with 11 bases between them. The germline V gene has CDR1 MNHEY and CDR2 SMNVEV (reference sequence). The length of the CDR3 is 14 residues. DNA for the CDR3: TGTGCCAGCAGCCCCAGACAGGCTAACTATGGCTACACCTTC. As protein: CASSPRQANYGYTF.

In nucleotides, the CDR3 is TGCGCCAGCAGTACCGGGACTAGCGGAAGCACAGATACGCAGTATTTT. Amino acid sequence: CASSTGTSGSTDTQYF. This chain uses TRBV10-1 with TRBJ2-3; 11 bases are shared with TRBD2. V trimming: 5 bases; J trimming: 0 bases; junction bases outside the gene matches: 4. Germline V lookup: CDR1 WNHNN, CDR2 SYGVQD (reference sequence). This CDR3 has 16 residues.